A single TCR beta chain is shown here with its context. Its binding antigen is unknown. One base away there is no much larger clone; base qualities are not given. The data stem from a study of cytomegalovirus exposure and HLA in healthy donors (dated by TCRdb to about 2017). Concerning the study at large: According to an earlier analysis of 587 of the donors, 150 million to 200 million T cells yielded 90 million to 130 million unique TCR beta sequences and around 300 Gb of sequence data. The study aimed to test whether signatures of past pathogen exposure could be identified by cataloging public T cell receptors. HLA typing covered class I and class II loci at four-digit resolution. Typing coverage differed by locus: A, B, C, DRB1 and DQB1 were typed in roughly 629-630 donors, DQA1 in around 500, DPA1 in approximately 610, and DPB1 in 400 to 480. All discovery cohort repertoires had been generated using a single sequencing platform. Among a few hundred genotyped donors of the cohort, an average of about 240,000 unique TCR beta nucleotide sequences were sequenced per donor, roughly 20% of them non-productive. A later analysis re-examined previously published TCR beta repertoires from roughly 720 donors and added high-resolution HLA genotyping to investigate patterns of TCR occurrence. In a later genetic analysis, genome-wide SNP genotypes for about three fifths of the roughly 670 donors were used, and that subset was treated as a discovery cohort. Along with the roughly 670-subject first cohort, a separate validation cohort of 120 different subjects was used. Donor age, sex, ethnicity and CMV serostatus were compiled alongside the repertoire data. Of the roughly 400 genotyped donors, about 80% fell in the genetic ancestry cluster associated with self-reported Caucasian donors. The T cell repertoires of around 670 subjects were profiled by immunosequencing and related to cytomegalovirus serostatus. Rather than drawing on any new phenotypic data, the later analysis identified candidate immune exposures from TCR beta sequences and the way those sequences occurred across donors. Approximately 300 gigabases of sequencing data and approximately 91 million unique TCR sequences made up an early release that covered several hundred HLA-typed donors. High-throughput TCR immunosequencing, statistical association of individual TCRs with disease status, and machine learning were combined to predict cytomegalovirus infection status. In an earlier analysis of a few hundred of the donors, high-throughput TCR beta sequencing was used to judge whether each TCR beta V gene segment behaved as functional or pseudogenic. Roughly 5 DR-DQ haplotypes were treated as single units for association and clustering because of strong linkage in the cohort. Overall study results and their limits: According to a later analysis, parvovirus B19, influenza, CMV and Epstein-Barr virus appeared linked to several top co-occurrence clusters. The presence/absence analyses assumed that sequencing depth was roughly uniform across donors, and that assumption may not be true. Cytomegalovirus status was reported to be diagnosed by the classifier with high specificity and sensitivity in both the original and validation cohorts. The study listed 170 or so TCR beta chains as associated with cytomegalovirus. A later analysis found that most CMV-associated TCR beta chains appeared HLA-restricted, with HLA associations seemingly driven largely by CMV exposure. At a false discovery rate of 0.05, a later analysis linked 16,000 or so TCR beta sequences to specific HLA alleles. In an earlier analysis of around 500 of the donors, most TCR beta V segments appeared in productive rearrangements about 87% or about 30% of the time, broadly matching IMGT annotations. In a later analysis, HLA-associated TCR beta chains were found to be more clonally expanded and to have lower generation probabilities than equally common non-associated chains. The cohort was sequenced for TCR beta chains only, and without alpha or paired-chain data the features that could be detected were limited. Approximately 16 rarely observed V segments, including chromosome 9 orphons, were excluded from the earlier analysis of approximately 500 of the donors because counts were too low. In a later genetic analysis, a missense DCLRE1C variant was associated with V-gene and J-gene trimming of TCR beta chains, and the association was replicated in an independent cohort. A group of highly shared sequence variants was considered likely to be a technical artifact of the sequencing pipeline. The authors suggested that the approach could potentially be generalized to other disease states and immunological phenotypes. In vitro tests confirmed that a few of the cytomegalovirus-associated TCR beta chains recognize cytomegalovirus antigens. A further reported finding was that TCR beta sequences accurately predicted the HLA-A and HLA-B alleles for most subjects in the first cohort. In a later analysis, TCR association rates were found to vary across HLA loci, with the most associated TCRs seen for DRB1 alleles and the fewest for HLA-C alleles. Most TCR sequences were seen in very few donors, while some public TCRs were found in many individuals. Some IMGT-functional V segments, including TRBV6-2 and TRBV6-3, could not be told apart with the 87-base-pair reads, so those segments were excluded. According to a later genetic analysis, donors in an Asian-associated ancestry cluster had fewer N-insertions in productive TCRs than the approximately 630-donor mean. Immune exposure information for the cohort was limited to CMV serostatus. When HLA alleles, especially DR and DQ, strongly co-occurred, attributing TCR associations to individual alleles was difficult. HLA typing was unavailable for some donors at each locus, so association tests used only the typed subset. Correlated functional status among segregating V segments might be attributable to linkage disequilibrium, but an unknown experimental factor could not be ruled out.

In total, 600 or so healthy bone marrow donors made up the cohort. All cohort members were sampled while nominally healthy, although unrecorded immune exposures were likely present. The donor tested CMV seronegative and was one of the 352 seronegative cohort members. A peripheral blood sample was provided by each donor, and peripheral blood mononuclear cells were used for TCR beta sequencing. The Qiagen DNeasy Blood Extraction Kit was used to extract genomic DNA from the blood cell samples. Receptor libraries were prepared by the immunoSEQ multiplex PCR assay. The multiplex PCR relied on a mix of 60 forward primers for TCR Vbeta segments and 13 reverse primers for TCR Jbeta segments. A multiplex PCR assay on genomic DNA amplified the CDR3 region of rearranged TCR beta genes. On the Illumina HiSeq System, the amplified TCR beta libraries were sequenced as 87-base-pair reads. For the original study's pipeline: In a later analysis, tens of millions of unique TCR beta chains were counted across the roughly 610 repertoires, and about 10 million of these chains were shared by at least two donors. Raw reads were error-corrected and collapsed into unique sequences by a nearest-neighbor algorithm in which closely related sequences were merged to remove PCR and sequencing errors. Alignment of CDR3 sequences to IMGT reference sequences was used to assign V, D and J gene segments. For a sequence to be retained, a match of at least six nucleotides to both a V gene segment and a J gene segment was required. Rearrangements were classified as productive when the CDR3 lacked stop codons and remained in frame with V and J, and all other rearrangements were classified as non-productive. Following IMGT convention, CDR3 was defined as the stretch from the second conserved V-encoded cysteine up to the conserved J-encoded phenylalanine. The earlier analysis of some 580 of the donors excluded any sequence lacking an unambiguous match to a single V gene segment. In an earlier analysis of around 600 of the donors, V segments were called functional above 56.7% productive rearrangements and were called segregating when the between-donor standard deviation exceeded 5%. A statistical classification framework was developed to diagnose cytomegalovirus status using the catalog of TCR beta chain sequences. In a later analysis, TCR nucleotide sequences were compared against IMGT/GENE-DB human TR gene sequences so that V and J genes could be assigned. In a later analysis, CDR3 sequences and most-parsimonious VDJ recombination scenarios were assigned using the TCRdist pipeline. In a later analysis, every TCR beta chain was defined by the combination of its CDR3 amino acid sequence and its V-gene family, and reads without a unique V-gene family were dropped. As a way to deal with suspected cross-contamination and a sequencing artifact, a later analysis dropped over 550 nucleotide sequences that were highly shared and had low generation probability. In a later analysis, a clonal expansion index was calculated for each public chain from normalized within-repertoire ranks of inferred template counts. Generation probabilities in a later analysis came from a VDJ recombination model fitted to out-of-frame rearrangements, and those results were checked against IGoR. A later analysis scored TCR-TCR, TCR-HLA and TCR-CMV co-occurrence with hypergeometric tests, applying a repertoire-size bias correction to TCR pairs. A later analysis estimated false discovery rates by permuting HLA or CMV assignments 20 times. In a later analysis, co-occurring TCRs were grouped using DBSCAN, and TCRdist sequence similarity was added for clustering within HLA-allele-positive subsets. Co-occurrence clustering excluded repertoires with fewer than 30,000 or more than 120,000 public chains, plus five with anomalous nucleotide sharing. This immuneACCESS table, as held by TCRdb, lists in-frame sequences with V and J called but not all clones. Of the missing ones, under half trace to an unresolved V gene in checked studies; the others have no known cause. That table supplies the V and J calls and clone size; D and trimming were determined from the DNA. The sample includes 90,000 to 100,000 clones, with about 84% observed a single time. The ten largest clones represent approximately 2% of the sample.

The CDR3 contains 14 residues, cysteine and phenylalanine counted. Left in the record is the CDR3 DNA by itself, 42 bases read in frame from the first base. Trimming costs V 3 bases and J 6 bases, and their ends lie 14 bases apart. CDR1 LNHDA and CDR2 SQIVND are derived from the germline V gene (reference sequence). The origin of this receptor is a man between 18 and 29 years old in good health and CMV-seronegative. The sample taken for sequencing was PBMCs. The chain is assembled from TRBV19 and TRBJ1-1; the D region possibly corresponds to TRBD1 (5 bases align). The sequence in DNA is TGTGCCAGTAGTATGGGGGAGGGGATCTCTGAAGCTTTCTTT. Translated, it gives CASSMGEGISEAFF.